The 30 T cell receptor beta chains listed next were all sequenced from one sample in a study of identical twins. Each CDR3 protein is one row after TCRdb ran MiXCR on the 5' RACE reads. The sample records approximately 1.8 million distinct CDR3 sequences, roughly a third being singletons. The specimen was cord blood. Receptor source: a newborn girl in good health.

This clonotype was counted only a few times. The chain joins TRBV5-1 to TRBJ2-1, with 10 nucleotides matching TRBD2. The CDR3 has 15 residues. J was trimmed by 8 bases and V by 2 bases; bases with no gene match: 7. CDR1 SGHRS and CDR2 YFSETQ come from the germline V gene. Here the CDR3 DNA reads TGCGCCAGCAGCTTAGGACCTAGCGGGAGAGATGAGCAGTTCTTC. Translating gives CASSLGPSGRDEQFF. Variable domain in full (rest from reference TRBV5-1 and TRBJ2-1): KAGVTQTPRYLIKTRGQQVTLSCSPISGHRSVSWYQQTPGQGLQFLFEYFSETQRNKGNFPGRFSGRQFSNSRSEMNVSTLELGDSALYLCASSLGPSGRDEQFFGPGTRLTVL.

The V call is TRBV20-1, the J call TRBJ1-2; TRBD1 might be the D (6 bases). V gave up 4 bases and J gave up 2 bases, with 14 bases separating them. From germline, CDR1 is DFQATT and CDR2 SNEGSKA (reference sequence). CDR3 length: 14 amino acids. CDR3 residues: CSATGQWENYGYTF. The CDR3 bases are TGCAGTGCTACCGGACAGTGGGAGAACTATGGCTACACCTTC.

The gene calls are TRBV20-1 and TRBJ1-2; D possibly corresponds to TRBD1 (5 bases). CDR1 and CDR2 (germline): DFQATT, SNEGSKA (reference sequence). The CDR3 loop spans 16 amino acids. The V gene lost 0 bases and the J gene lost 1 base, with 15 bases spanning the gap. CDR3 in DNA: TGCAGTGCTAGAGATGCCGTCCCAGGGATTAACTATGGCTACACCTTC. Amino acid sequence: CSARDAVPGINYGYTF.

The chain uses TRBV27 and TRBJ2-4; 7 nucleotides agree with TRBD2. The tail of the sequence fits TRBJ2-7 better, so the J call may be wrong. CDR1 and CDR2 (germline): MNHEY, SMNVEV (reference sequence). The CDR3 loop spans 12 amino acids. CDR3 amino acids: CASKSGANEQYF. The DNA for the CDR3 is TGTGCCAGCAAAAGCGGGGCTAACGAGCAGTACTTC.

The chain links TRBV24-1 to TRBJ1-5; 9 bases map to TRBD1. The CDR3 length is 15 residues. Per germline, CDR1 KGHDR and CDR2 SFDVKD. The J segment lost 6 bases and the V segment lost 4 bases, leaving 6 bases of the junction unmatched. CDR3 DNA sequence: TGTGCCACCAGTGACGCGGGGACAGGGTTTCAGCCCCAGCATTTT. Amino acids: CATSDAGTGFQPQHF.

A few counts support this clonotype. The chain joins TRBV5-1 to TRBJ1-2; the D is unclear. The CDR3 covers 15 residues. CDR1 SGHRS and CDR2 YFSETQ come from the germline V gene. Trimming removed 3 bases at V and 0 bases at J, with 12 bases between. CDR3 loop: CASSSGPLANYGYTF. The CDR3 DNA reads TGCGCCAGCAGCTCCGGACCCCTAGCTAACTATGGCTACACCTTC.

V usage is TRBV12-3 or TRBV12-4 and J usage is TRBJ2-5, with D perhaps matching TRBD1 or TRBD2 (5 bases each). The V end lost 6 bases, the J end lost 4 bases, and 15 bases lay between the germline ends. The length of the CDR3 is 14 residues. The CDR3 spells CASRTGTQAETQYF. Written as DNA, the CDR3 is TGTGCCAGCAGGACCGGGACGCAGGCAGAGACCCAGTACTTC.

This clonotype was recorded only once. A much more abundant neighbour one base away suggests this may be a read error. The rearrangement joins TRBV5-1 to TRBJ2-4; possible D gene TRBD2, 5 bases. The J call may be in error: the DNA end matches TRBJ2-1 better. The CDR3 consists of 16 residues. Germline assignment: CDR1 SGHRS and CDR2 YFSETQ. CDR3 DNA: TGCGCCAGCAGCTCGGACGCGGGCTGGGCCAAAAACATTCAGTTCTTC. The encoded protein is CASSSDAGWAKNIQFF.

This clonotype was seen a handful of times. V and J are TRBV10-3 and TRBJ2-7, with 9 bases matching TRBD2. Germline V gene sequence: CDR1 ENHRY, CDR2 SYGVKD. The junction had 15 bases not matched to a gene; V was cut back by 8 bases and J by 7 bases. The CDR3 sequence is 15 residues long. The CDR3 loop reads CAIPGGAGGFHEQYF. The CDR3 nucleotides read TGTGCCATCCCAGGTGGAGCGGGAGGTTTCCATGAGCAGTACTTC.

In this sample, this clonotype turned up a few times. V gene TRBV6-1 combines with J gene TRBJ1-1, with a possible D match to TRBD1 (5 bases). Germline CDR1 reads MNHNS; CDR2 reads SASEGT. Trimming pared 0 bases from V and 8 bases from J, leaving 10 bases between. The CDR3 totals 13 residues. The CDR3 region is CASSEATGGEAFF. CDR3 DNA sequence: TGTGCCAGCAGTGAAGCCACAGGCGGAGAAGCTTTCTTT.

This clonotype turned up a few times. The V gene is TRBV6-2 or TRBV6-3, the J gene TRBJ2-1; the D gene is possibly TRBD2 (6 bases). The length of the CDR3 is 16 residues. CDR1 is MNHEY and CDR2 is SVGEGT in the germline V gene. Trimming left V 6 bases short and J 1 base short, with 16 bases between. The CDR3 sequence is CASSPGTPVSYNEQFF. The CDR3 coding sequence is TGTGCCAGCAGCCCAGGGACTCCCGTTTCCTACAATGAGCAGTTCTTC.

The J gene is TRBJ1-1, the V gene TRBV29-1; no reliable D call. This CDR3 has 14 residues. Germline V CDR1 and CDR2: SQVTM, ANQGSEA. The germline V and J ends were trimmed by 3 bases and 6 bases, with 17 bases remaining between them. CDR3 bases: TGCAGCGTTGAGGTGGGCCGGGGTGGTCCTGAAGCTTTCTTT. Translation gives CSVEVGRGGPEAFF. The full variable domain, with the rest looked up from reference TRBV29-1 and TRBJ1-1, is SAVISQKPSRDICQRGTSLTIQCQVDSQVTMMFWYRQQPGQSLTLIATANQGSEATYESGFVIDKFPISRPNLTFSTLTVSNMSPEDSSIYLCSVEVGRGGPEAFFGQGTRLTVV.

CDR3 DNA sequence: TGCGCCAGCACGGGACACCTCAACACCGGGGAGCTGTTTTTT. Translating it yields CASTGHLNTGELFF. The chain employs TRBV5-1 and TRBJ2-2; D might be TRBD1 (6 bases). The V gene's germline CDR1 is SGHRS and CDR2 YFSETQ. The V and J ends lost 6 bases and 2 bases respectively, with 11 bases between them. The CDR3 has 14 residues.

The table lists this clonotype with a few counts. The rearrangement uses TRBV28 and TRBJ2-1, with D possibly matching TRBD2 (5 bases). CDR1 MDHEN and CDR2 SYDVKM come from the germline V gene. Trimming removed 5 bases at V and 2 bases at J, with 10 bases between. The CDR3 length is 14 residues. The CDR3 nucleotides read TGTGCCAGCAGTGCCGGGATTCCCTACAATGAGCAGTTCTTC. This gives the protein CASSAGIPYNEQFF. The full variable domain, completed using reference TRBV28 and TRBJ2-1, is DVKVTQSSRYLVKRTGEKVFLECVQDMDHENMFWYRQDPGLGLRLIYFSYDVKMKEKGDIPEGYSVSREKKERFSLILESASTNQTSMYLCASSAGIPYNEQFFGPGTRLTVL.

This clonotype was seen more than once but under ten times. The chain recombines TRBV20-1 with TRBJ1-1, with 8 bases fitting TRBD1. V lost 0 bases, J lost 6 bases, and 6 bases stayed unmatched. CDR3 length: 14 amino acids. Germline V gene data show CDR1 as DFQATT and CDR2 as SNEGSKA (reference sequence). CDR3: CSARETGEGPEAFF. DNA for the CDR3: TGCAGTGCTAGAGAGACAGGGGAGGGACCTGAAGCTTTCTTT.

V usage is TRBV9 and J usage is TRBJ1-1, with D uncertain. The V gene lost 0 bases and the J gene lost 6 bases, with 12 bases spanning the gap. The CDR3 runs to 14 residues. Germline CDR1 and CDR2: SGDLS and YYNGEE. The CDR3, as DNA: TGTGCCAGCAGCGTAGATGGTGAGGGAGCTGAAGCTTTCTTT. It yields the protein CASSVDGEGAEAFF.

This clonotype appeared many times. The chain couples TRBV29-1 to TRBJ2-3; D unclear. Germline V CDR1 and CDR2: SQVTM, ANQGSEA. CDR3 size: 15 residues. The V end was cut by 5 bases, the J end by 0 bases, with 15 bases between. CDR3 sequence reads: CSVTGPRSSTDTQYF. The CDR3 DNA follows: TGCAGCGTTACCGGGCCCCGAAGTAGCACAGATACGCAGTATTTT.

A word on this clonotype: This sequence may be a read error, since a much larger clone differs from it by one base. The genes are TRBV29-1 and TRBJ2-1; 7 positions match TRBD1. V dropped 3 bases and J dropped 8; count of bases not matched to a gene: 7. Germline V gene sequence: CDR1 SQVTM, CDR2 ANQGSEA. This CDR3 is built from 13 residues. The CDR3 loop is CSVDPTGWDEQFF. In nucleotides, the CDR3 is TGCAGCGTTGACCCGACAGGGTGGGATGAGCAGTTCTTC.

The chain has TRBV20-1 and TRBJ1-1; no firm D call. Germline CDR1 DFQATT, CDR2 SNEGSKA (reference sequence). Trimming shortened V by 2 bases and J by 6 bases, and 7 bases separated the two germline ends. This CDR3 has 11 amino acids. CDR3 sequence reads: CSARRWSEAFF. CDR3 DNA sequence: TGCAGTGCTAGAAGGTGGTCTGAAGCTTTCTTT.

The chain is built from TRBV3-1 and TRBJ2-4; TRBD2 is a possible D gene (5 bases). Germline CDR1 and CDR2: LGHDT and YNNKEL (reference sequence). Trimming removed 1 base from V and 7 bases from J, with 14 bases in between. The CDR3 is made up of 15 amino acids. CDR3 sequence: CASSQGWGVGNIQYF. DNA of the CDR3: TGTGCCAGCAGCCAAGGGTGGGGAGTCGGGAACATTCAGTACTTC.

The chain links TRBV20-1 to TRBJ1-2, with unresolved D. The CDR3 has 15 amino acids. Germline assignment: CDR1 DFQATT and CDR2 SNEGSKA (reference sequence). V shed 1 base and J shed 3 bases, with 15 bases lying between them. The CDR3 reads CSARAPDEAYYGYTF. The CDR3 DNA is TGCAGTGCTAGAGCCCCCGATGAAGCTTACTATGGCTACACCTTC.

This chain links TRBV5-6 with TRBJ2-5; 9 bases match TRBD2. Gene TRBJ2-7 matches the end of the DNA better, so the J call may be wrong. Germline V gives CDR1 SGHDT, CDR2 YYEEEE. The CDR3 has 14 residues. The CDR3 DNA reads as TGTGCCAGCAGCTTGTCTAGCGGGATCCGCGAGCAGTACTTC. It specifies CASSLSSGIREQYF.

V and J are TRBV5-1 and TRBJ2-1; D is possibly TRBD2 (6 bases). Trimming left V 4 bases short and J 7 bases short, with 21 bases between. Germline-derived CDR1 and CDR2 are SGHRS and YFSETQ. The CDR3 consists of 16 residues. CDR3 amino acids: CASSLNSGVSGNEQFF. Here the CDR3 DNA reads TGCGCCAGCAGCCTCAATTCGGGGGTATCGGGTAATGAGCAGTTCTTC.

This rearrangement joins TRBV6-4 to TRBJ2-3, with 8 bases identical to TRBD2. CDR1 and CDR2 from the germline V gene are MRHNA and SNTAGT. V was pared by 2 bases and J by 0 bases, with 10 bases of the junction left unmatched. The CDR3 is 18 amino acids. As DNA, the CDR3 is TGTGCCAGCAGTGACGAAGGTAGCGGGACGATTAGCACAGATACGCAGTATTTT. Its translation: CASSDEGSGTISTDTQYF.

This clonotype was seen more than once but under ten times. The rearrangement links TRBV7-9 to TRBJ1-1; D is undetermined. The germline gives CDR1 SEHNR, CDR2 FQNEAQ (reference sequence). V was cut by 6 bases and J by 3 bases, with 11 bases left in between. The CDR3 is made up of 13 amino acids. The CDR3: CASRGLRDTEAFF. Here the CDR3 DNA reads TGTGCCAGCAGGGGTTTGAGGGACACTGAAGCTTTCTTT.

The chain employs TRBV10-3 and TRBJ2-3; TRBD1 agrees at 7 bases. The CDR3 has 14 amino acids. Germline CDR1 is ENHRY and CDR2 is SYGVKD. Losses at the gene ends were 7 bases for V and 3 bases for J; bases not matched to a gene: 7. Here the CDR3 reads CAIMTGQVTDTQYF. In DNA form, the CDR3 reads TGTGCCATCATGACAGGGCAGGTGACAGATACGCAGTATTTT.

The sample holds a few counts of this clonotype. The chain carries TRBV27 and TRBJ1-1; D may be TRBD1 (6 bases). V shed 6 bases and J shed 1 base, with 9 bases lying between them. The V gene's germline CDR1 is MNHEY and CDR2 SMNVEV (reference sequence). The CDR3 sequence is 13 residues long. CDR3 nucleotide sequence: TGTGCCAGCAGGCTAGGGGGGAACACTGAAGCTTTCTTT. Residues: CASRLGGNTEAFF.

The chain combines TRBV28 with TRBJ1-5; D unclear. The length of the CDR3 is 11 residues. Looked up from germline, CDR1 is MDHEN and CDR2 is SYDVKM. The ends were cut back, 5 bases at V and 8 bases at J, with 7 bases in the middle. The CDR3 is CASSPQEPQHF. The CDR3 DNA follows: TGTGCCAGCAGTCCCCAAGAGCCCCAGCATTTT. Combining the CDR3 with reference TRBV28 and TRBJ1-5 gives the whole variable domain DVKVTQSSRYLVKRTGEKVFLECVQDMDHENMFWYRQDPGLGLRLIYFSYDVKMKEKGDIPEGYSVSREKKERFSLILESASTNQTSMYLCASSPQEPQHFGDGTRLSIL.

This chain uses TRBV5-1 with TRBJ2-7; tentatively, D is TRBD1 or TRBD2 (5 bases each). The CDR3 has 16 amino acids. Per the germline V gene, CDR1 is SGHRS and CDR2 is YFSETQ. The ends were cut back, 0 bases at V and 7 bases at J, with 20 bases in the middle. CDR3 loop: CASSLVIGASNNEQYF. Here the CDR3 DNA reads TGCGCCAGCAGCTTGGTTATCGGGGCCTCGAACAATGAGCAGTACTTC.

CDR3 in amino acids: CSAYGQVAGGNQPQHF. CDR3 sequence (DNA): TGCAGTGCGTATGGACAGGTAGCGGGGGGCAATCAGCCCCAGCATTTT. This chain joins TRBV20-1 and TRBJ1-5, with 7 bases fitting TRBD1. The CDR3 consists of 16 residues. J gave up 2 bases and V 6 bases, and 13 bases lay outside the gene matches. In germline, CDR1 is DFQATT, CDR2 SNEGSKA (reference sequence).